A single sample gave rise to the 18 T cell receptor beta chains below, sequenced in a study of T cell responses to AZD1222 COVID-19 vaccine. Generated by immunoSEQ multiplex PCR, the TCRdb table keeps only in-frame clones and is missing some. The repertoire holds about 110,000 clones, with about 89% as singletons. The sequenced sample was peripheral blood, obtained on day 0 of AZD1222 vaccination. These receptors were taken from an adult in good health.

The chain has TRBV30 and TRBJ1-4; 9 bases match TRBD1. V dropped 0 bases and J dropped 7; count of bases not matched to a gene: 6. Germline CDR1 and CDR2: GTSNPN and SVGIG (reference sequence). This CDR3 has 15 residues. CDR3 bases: TGTGCCTGGAGTGTTTCCGGGACAGGGCGTGAAAAACTGTTTTTT. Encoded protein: CAWSVSGTGREKLFF.

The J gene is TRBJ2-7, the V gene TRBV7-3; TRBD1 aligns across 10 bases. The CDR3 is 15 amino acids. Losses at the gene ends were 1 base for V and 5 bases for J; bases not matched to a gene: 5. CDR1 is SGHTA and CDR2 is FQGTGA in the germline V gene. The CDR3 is CASSLMGQGIDEQYF. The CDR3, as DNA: TGTGCCAGCAGCTTAATGGGACAGGGGATCGACGAGCAGTACTTC.

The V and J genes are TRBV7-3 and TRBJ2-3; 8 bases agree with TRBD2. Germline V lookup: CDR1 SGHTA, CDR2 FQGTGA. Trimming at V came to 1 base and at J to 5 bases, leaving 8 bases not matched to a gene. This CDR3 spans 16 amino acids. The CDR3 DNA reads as TGTGCCAGCAGCTTAAAAGGGGTAGCGGGGCGAGATACGCAGTATTTT. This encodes CASSLKGVAGRDTQYF.

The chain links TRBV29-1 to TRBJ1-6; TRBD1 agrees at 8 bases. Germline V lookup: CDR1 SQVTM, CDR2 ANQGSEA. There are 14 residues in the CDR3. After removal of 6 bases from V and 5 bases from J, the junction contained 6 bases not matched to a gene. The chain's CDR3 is CSVRTGWDNSPLHF. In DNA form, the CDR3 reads TGCAGCGTCCGGACAGGGTGGGATAATTCACCCCTCCACTTT.

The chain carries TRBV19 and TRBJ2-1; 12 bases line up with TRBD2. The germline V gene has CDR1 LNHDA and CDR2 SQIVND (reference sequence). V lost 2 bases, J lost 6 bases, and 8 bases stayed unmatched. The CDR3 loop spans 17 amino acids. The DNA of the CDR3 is TGTGCCAGTAGTATAAACCGACTAGCGGGAGATAGCAATGAGCAGTTCTTC. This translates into CASSINRLAGDSNEQFF.

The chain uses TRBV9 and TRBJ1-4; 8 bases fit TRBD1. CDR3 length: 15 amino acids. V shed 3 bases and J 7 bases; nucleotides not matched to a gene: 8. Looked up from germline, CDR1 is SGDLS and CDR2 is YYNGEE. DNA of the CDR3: TGTGCCAGCAGCGGAGCAGGGGGCTTGGGTGAAAAACTGTTTTTT. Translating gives CASSGAGGLGEKLFF.

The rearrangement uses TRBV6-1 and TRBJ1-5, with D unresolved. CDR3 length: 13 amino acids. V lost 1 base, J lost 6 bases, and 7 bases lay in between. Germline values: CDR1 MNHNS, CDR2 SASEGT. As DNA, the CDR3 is TGTGCCAGCAGTGAAGACCTTTTTCAGCCCCAGCATTTT. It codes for CASSEDLFQPQHF.

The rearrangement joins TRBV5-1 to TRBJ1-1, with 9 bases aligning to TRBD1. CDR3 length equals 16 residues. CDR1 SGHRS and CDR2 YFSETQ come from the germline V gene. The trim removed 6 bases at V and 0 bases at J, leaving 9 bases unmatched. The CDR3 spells CASKSGTGLMNTEAFF. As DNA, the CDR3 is TGCGCCAGCAAATCCGGGACAGGGCTGATGAACACTGAAGCTTTCTTT. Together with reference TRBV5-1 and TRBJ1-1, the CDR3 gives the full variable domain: KAGVTQTPRYLIKTRGQQVTLSCSPISGHRSVSWYQQTPGQGLQFLFEYFSETQRNKGNFPGRFSGRQFSNSRSEMNVSTLELGDSALYLCASKSGTGLMNTEAFFGQGTRLTVV.

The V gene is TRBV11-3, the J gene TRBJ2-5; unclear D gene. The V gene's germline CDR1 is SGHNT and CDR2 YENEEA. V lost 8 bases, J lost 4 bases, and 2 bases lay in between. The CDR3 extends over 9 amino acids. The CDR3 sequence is CASGETQYF. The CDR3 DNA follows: TGTGCCAGCGGAGAGACCCAGTACTTC.

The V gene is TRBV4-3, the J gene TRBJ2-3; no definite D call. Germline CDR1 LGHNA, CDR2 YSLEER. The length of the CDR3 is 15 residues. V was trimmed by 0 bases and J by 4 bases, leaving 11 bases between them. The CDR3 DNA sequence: TGCGCCAGCAGCCAAGACAGTTATGGGGCAGATACGCAGTATTTT. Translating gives CASSQDSYGADTQYF.

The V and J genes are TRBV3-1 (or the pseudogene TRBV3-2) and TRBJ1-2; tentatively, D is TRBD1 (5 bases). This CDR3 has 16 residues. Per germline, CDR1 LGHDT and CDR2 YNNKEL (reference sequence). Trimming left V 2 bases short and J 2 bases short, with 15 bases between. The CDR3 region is CASSQIRQTANYGYTF. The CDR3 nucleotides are TGTGCCAGCAGCCAAATCAGACAGACCGCCAACTATGGCTACACCTTC.

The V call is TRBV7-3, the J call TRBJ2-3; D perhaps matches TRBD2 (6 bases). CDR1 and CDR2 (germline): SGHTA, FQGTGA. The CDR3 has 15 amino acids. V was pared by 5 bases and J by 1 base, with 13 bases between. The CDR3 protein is CASSARDLRTDTQYF. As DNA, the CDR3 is TGTGCCAGCAGCGCCAGGGACTTACGCACAGATACGCAGTATTTT.

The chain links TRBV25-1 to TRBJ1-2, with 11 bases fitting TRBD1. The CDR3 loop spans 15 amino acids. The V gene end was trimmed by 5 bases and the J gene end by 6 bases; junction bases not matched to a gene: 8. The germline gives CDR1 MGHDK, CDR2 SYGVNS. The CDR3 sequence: CASSTPDRGLNGYTF. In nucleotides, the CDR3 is TGTGCCAGCAGTACCCCGGACAGGGGGCTGAATGGCTACACCTTC.

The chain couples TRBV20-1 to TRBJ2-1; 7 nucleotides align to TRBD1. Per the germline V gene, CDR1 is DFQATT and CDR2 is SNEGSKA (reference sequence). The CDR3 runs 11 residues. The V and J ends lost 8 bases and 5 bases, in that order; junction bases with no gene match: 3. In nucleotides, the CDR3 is TGCAGTCCAGGGGGTCACAATGAGCAGTTCTTC. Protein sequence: CSPGGHNEQFF.

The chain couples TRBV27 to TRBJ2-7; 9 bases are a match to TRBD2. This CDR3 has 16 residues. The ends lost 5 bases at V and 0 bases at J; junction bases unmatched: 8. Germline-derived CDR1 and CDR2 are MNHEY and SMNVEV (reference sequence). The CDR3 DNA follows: TGTGCCAGCAGTGCTCCCACTAGCGGGCCCTCCTACGAGCAGTACTTC. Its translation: CASSAPTSGPSYEQYF.

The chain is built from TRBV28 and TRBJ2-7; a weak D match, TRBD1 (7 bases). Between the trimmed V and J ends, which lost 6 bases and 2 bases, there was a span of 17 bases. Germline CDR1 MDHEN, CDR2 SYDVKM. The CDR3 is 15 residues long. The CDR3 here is CASREEGDRTYEQYF. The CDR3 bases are TGTGCCAGCAGAGAGGAGGGGGACAGAACCTACGAGCAGTACTTC. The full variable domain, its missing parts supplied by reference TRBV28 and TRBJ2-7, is DVKVTQSSRYLVKRTGEKVFLECVQDMDHENMFWYRQDPGLGLRLIYFSYDVKMKEKGDIPEGYSVSREKKERFSLILESASTNQTSMYLCASREEGDRTYEQYFGPGTRLTVT.

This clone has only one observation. For the CDR3, the DNA is TGTGCCAGCAGCTGCAGGACCTATAATTCACCCCTCCACTTT. This encodes CASSCRTYNSPLHF. The chain couples TRBV21-1 to TRBJ1-6; the table's D call TRBD1 went unverified against the DNA. TRBV21-1 is flagged as a pseudogene. The CDR3 has 14 residues.

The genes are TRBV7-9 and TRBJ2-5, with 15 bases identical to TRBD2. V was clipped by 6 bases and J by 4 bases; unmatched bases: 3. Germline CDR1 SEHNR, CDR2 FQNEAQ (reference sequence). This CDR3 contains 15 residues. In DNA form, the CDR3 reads TGTGCCAGCAGGGGGACTAGCGGGAGGTCAGAGACCCAGTACTTC. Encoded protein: CASRGTSGRSETQYF.